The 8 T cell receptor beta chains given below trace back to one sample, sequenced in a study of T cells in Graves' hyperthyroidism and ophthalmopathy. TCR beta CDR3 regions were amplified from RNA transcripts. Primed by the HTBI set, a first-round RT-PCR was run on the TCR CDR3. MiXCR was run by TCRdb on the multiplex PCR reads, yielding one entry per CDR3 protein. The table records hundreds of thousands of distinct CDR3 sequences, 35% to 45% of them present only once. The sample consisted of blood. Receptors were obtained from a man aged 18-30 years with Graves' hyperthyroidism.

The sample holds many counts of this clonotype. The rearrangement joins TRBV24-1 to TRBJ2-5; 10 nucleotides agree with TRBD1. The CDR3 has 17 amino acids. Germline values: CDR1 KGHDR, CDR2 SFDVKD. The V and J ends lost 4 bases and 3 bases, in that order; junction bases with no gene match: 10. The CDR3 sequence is CATSDRPGQGPEETQYF. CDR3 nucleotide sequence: TGTGCCACCAGTGACCGTCCGGGACAGGGGCCCGAAGAGACCCAGTACTTC.

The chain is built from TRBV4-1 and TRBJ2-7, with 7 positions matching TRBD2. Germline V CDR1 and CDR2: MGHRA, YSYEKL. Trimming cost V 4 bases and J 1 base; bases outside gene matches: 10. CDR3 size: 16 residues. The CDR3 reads CASSPTSELASYEQYF. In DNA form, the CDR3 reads TGCGCCAGCAGCCCAACGTCGGAACTAGCGTCCTACGAGCAGTACTTC.

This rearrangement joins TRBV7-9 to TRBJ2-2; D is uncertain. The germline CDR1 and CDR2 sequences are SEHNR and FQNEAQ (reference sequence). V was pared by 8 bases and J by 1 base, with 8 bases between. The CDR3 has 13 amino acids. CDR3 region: CASGVMNTGELFF. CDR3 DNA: TGTGCCAGCGGGGTGATGAACACCGGGGAGCTGTTTTTT.

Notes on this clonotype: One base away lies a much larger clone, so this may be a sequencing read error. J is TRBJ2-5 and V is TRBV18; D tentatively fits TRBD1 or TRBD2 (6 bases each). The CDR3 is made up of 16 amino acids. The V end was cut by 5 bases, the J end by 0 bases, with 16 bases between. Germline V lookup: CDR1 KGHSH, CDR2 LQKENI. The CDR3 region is CASSERGAGYQETQYF. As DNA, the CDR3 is TGTGCCAGCTCAGAAAGGGGGGCAGGGTACCAAGAGACCCAGTACTTC.

The CDR3 bases are TGTGCCAGCAGTGAAGTTGCGGGGGGCGAAAAACTGTTTTTT. Amino acids: CASSEVAGGEKLFF. The chain is built from TRBV2 and TRBJ1-4; D possibly corresponds to TRBD1 (6 bases). Trimming pared 1 base from V and 8 bases from J, leaving 11 bases between. The CDR3 has 14 amino acids. The V gene's germline CDR1 is SNHLY and CDR2 FYNNEI.

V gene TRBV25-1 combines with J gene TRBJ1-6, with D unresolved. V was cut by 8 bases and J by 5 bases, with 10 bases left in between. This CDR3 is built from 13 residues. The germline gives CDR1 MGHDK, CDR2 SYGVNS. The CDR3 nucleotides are TGTGCCAGCTTGGGGTTGAATAATTCACCCCTCCACTTT. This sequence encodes CASLGLNNSPLHF.

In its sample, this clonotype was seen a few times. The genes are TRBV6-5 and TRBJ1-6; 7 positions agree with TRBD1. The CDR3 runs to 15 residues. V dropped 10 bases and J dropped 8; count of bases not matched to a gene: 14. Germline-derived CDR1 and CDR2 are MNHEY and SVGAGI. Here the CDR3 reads CATSLLGRGDSPLHF. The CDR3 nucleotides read TGTGCCACTTCCCTCTTGGGCAGGGGGGATTCACCCCTCCACTTT.

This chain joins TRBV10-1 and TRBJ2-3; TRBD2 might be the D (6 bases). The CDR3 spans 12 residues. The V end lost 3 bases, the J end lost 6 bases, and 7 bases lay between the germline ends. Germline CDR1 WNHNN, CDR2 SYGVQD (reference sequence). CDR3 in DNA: TGCGCCAGCAGTGAAGGAGGGGATACGCAGTATTTT. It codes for CASSEGGDTQYF.